Shown below are 17 T cell receptor beta chains from a single sample sequenced in a study of T-cell reconstitution after alpha-beta-depleted transplantation in children. This sample's TCRbeta library carried unique molecular identifier barcodes. TCRdb recomputed calls from the PCR reads with MiXCR, one row per CDR3 protein. The sample shows tens of thousands of distinct CDR3 sequences, roughly 52% of them seen only once. The sample in question was peripheral blood, obtained before TCRalphabeta/CD19-depleted stem cell transplant. These receptors came from a boy under two years old with SCID, due to receive a stem cell transplant.

This clonotype was counted at least ten times. This sequence joins TRBV12-3 or TRBV12-4 and TRBJ2-3; no clear D gene. This CDR3 is 15 amino acids long. Trimming cost V 3 bases and J 1 base, with 11 bases left between them. This chain's CDR3 is CASSLGKRGTDTQYF. The CDR3 coding sequence is TGTGCCAGCAGTTTGGGGAAACGGGGCACAGATACGCAGTATTTT.

CDR3 bases: TGTGCCAGTTCTACCGGGACGGCTTATGGCTACACCTTC. Its translation: CASSTGTAYGYTF. V and J are TRBV27 and TRBJ1-2, with D tentatively TRBD1 (5 bases). Between the trimmed V and J ends, which lost 9 bases and 5 bases, there was a span of 16 bases. CDR3 size: 13 residues. The V gene's germline CDR1 is MNHEY and CDR2 SMNVEV (reference sequence).

This clonotype has just a few counts. The J gene is TRBJ2-7, the V gene TRBV29-1; 11 bases are a match to TRBD1. This CDR3 is built from 17 residues. The germline CDR1 and CDR2 sequences are SQVTM and ANQGSEA. Trimming removed 7 bases from V and 0 bases from J; junction bases left unmatched: 14. The CDR3 loop reads CSAQDRGHVPGSYEQYF. The CDR3, as DNA: TGCAGCGCCCAGGACAGGGGGCACGTACCGGGCTCCTACGAGCAGTACTTC.

The CDR3 loop is CSARPDRADQPQHF. Here the CDR3 DNA reads TGCAGTGCTAGACCAGACAGGGCAGATCAGCCCCAGCATTTT. The genes are TRBV20-1 and TRBJ1-5; the match to TRBD1 covers 7 bases. Unmatched junction bases numbered 6, after V lost 2 bases and J lost 5 bases. The CDR3 is made up of 14 amino acids. Germline V CDR1 and CDR2: DFQATT, SNEGSKA (reference sequence).

This rearrangement joins TRBV7-2 to TRBJ2-5, with 7 bases matching TRBD2. With V trimmed by 4 bases and J by 4 bases, 6 bases remained unmatched. This CDR3 has 14 amino acids. Per germline, CDR1 SGHTA and CDR2 FQGNSA. The CDR3: CASSSPRGGETQYF. The CDR3 DNA sequence: TGTGCCAGCAGCTCTCCCCGCGGGGGAGAGACCCAGTACTTC.

The chain recombines TRBV6-2 or TRBV6-3 with TRBJ1-1; 10 nucleotides align to TRBD1. Germline loops: CDR1 MNHEY, CDR2 SVGEGT. V lost 5 bases, J lost 6 bases, and 9 bases stayed unmatched. This CDR3 has 15 amino acids. As DNA, the CDR3 is TGTGCCAGCAGTCCCGGACAGGGGGTAATCGCTGAAGCTTTCTTT. Its translation: CASSPGQGVIAEAFF.

This clonotype was counted once. This chain links TRBV6-2 or TRBV6-3 with TRBJ2-3, with D possibly TRBD2 on 5 matching bases. This CDR3 is 14 amino acids long. The germline V gene has CDR1 MNHEY and CDR2 SVGEGT. Between the trimmed V and J ends, which lost 3 bases and 4 bases, there was a span of 11 bases. In DNA, the CDR3 is TGTGCCAGCAGTTATCGTCAGGAGGCAGATACGCAGTATTTT. Amino acids: CASSYRQEADTQYF.

The rearrangement links TRBV4-3 to TRBJ2-6; the D is unclear. V gave up 4 bases and J gave up 1 base, with 11 bases separating them. CDR1 and CDR2 from the germline V gene are LGHNA and YSLEER. The CDR3 spans 16 residues. Here the CDR3 reads CASSLSVGSGANVLTF. Written as DNA, the CDR3 is TGCGCCAGCAGCCTGTCGGTGGGGTCTGGGGCCAACGTCCTGACTTTC.

This clonotype is a singleton in its sample. As DNA, the CDR3 is TGTGCCAGCAGCTTACAGGGAGTCACCGGGGAGCTGTTTTTT. This translates into CASSLQGVTGELFF. The rearrangement joins TRBV7-2 to TRBJ2-2; D possibly matches TRBD1 or TRBD2 (5 bases each). CDR1 is SGHTA, CDR2 FQGNSA, per germline. Trimming removed 2 bases at V and 4 bases at J, with 8 bases between. The CDR3 totals 14 residues.

This clonotype was detected only a few times. The chain employs TRBV20-1 and TRBJ1-2; 7 nucleotides agree with TRBD1. CDR3 length equals 12 residues. With V trimmed by 5 bases and J by 4 bases, 4 bases remained unmatched. From germline, CDR1 is DFQATT and CDR2 SNEGSKA (reference sequence). The CDR3 sequence is CSAWTGRYGYTF. The DNA for the CDR3 is TGCAGTGCTTGGACAGGCCGCTATGGCTACACCTTC.

The gene calls are TRBV6-4 and TRBJ1-6; no reliable D call. The CDR3 runs to 13 residues. Germline lookup yields CDR1 MRHNA and CDR2 SNTAGT. Deletions cut 4 bases from V and 10 bases from J, with 11 bases between. The CDR3 DNA follows: TGTGCCAGCAGTGCCGACTCCACGTCACCCCTCCACTTT. Translated, it gives CASSADSTSPLHF.

This clonotype has a count of ten or more. This chain links TRBV7-9 with TRBJ2-3; TRBD2 matches at 8 bases. V was clipped by 5 bases and J by 4 bases; unmatched bases: 14. This CDR3 region has 17 residues. Germline V lookup: CDR1 SEHNR, CDR2 FQNEAQ (reference sequence). This CDR3 is CASSPPMGSGEADTQYF. The CDR3 DNA follows: TGTGCCAGCAGCCCCCCGATGGGTAGCGGGGAAGCAGATACGCAGTATTTT.

This clonotype was counted ten times or more. The chain links TRBV4-1 to TRBJ1-1; weak D call: TRBD1 (5 bases). The CDR3 runs 17 residues. Trimming stripped 3 bases from V and 0 bases from J, with 17 bases between. Germline-derived CDR1 and CDR2 are MGHRA and YSYEKL. The CDR3 nucleotides read TGCGCCAGCAGCCAGCTCCTGACAGCGTTCATGAACACTGAAGCTTTCTTT. This codes for CASSQLLTAFMNTEAFF.

The rearrangement uses TRBV6-1 and TRBJ2-3, with 7 bases identical to TRBD2. Germline V gives CDR1 MNHNS, CDR2 SASEGT. V lost 0 bases and J lost 4; bases outside the gene matches: 7. This CDR3 contains 16 residues. This chain's CDR3 is CASSEASGEGADTQYF. The CDR3 nucleotides read TGTGCCAGCAGTGAAGCCAGCGGGGAGGGAGCAGATACGCAGTATTTT.

V usage is TRBV25-1 and J usage is TRBJ2-7; D remains ambiguous. Germline assignment: CDR1 MGHDK and CDR2 SYGVNS. Trimming pared 1 base from V and 6 bases from J, leaving 4 bases between. The length of the CDR3 is 11 residues. The CDR3 loop reads CASSEWGEQYF. The CDR3 DNA reads as TGTGCCAGCAGTGAATGGGGCGAGCAGTACTTC.

Only a few counts were recorded for this clonotype. V is TRBV6-1 and J is TRBJ1-1; D is ambiguous. From germline, CDR1 is MNHNS and CDR2 SASEGT. The V and J ends lost 0 bases and 0 bases respectively, with 11 bases between them. This CDR3 contains 16 residues. The CDR3 loop is CASSEAVGRLNTEAFF. The CDR3 region has the DNA TGTGCCAGCAGTGAAGCTGTCGGCAGACTGAACACTGAAGCTTTCTTT.

This chain joins TRBV6-1 and TRBJ2-1, with D possibly matching TRBD2 (5 bases). CDR3 length: 14 residues. Between the trimmed V and J ends, which lost 8 bases and 3 bases, there was a span of 14 bases. Germline V gene sequence: CDR1 MNHNS, CDR2 SASEGT. The CDR3 spells CASCRAGGYNEQFF. The CDR3 DNA follows: TGTGCCAGCTGCCGCGCGGGTGGCTACAATGAGCAGTTCTTC.